This T cell receptor beta chain comes out of a study of T cells in Graves' hyperthyroidism and ophthalmopathy. Study-level findings and limits: The model forecast ophthalmopathy, anticipating it by a median around 6.5 months before onset. A model of 13 V-J features distinguished ophthalmopathy from stable hyperthyroidism.

Patients were excluded for uncontrolled infection, other autoimmune disease, pregnancy or lactation. Diagnosis relied on clinical symptoms, serum thyroxine and TRAb, thyroid ultrasound and orbital computed tomography. This clonotype was counted only a few times. The antigen is unknown. The source material, RNA transcripts, was used to amplify TCR beta CDR3 regions. Carried out on the TCR CDR3, a first-round RT-PCR used the HTBI primer set. One entry per CDR3 protein, called by TCRdb with MiXCR from the multiplex PCR reads. The table includes approximately 600,000 distinct CDR3 sequences, under 20% detected once. The TCR sequence derives from a woman aged 25 to 39 with Graves' hyperthyroidism. Sequenced material: blood.

The DNA of the CDR3 is TGTGCCAGCAGTTCCTTTGGGGGGTTCTCAGATACGCAGTATTTT. Its protein is CASSSFGGFSDTQYF. The chain combines TRBV11-2 with TRBJ2-3; D perhaps matches TRBD2 (6 bases). The germline gives CDR1 SGHAT, CDR2 FQNNGV. The CDR3 totals 15 residues. V lost 6 bases and J 4 bases, leaving 17 bases between the germline ends.